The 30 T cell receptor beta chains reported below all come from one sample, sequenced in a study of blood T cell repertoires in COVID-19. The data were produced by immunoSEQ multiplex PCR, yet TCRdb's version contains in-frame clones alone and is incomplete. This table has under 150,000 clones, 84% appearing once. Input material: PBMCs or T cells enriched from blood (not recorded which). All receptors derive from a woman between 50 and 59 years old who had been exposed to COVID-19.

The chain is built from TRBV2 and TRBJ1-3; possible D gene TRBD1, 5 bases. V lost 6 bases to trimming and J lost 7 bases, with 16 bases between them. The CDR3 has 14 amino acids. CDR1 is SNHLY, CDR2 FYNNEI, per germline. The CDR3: CASSARTGGNTIYF. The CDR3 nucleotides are TGTGCCAGCAGCGCCCGGACCGGGGGGAACACCATATATTTT.

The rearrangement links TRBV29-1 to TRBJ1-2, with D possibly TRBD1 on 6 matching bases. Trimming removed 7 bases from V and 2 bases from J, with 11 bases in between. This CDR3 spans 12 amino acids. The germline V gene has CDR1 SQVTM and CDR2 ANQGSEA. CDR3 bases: TGCAGCGGCGACACAGGGAACTATGGCTACACCTTC. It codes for CSGDTGNYGYTF. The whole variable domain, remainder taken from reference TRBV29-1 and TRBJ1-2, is SAVISQKPSRDICQRGTSLTIQCQVDSQVTMMFWYRQQPGQSLTLIATANQGSEATYESGFVIDKFPISRPNLTFSTLTVSNMSPEDSSIYLCSGDTGNYGYTFGSGTRLTVV.

The CDR3 DNA follows: TGTGCCAGCAGCGTAGGGAGGTTATACAATGAGCAGTTCTTC. Its protein is CASSVGRLYNEQFF. The V gene is TRBV9, the J gene TRBJ2-1; D is possibly TRBD2 (5 bases). The CDR3 has 14 residues. V lost 0 bases, J lost 4 bases, and 8 bases lay in between. Germline assignment: CDR1 SGDLS and CDR2 YYNGEE.

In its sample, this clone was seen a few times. Written as DNA, the CDR3 is TGTGCCAGCAGCTTAGATCTGGACAGAACAAACACCATATATTTT. It translates to CASSLDLDRTNTIYF. The J gene is TRBJ1-3, the V gene TRBV11-2; TRBD1 might be the D (6 bases). Germline lookup yields CDR1 SGHAT and CDR2 FQNNGV. Trimming cost V 0 bases and J 6 bases, with 12 bases left between them. This CDR3 comprises 15 residues.

CDR3 region: CASSKRRTSGGEQFF. For the CDR3, the DNA is TGTGCCAGCAGCAAGAGACGGACTAGCGGCGGTGAGCAGTTCTTC. The chain joins TRBV6-5 to TRBJ2-1; 10 positions match TRBD2. The V and J ends lost 6 bases and 9 bases, in that order; junction bases with no gene match: 11. CDR1 and CDR2 from the germline V gene are MNHEY and SVGAGI. The CDR3 has 15 amino acids.

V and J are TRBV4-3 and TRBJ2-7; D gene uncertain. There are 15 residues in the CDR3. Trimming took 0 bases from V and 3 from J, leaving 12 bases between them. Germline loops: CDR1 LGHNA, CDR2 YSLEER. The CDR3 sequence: CASSQDPRWIYEQYF. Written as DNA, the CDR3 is TGCGCCAGCAGCCAAGACCCGCGGTGGATCTACGAGCAGTACTTC.

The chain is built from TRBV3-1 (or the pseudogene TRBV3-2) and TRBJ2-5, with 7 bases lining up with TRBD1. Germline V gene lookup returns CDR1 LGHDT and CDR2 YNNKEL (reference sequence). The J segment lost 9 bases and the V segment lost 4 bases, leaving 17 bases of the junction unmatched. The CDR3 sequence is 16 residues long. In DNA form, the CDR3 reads TGTGCCAGCAGCCTTTTCGACCAGGGGGACCGTTCGGCCCAGTACTTC. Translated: CASSLFDQGDRSAQYF.

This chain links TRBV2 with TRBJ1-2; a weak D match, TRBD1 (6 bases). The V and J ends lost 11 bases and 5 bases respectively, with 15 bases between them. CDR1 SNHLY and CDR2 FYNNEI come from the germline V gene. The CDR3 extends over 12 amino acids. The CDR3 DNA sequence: TGTGCCGACCGGACAGTACGGTATGGCTACACCTTC. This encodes CADRTVRYGYTF. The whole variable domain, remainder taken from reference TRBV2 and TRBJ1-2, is EPEVTQTPSHQVTQMGQEVILRCVPISNHLYFYWYRQILGQKVEFLVSFYNNEISEKSEIFDDQFSVERPDGSNFTLKIRSTKLEDSAMYFCADRTVRYGYTFGSGTRLTVV.

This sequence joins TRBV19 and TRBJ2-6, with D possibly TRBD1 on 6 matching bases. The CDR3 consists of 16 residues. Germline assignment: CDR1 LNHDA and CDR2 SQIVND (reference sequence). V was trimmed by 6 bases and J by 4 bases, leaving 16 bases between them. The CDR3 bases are TGTGCCAGTAGCCCCTACAGGGTGAGGGGGGCCAACGTCCTGACTTTC. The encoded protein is CASSPYRVRGANVLTF.

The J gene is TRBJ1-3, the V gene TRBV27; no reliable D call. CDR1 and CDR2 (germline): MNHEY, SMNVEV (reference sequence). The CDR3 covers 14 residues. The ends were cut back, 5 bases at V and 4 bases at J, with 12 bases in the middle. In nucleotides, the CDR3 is TGTGCCAGCAGTCCCGGGATGTTGGGAAACACCATATATTTT. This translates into CASSPGMLGNTIYF.

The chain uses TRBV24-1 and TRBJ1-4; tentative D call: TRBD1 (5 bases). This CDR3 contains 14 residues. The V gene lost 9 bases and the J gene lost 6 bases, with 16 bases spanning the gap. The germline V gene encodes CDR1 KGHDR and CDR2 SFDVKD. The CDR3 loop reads CATSDGGADEKLFF. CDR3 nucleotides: TGTGCCACCTCCGACGGCGGGGCAGATGAAAAACTGTTTTTT.

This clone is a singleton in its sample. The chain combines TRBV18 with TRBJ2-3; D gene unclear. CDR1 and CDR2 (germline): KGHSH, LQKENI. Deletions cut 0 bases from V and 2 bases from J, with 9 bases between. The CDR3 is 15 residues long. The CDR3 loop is CASSPPSSITDTQYF. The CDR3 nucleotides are TGTGCCAGCTCACCACCGAGTTCAATCACAGATACGCAGTATTTT.

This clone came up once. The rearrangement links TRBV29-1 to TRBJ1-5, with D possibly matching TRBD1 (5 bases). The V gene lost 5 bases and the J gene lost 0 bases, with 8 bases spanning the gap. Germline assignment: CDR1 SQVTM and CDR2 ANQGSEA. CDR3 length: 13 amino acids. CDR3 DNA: TGCAGCGTTCGGGGGGGTAGCAATCAGCCCCAGCATTTT. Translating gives CSVRGGSNQPQHF.

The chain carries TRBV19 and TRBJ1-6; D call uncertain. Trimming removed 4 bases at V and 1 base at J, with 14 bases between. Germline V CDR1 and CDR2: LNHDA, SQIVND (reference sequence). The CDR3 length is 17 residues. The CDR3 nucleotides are TGTGCCAGTAGTACGGGGTTTAAAAAATCCTATAATTCACCCCTCCACTTT. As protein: CASSTGFKKSYNSPLHF.

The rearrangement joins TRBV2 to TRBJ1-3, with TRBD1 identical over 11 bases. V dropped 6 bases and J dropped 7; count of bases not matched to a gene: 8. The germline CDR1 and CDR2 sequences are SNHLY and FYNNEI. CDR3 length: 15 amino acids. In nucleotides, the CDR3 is TGTGCCAGCAGCTCTCCCCGGGACAGGGGGAACACCATATATTTT. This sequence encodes CASSSPRDRGNTIYF. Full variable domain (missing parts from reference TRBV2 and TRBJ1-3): EPEVTQTPSHQVTQMGQEVILRCVPISNHLYFYWYRQILGQKVEFLVSFYNNEISEKSEIFDDQFSVERPDGSNFTLKIRSTKLEDSAMYFCASSSPRDRGNTIYFGEGSWLTVV.

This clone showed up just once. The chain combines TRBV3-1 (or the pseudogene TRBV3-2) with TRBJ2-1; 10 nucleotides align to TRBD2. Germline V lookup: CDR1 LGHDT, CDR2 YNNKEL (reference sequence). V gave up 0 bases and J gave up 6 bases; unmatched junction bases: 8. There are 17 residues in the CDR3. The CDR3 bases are TGTGCCAGCAGCCAAGATGTCGGGCTAGCGGGAGCCAATGAGCAGTTCTTC. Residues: CASSQDVGLAGANEQFF.

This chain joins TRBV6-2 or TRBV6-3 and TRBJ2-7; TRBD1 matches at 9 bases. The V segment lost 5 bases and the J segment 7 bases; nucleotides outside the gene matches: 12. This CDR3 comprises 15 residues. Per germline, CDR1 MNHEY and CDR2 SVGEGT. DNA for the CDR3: TGTGCCAGCAGTCCGTCGGACAGGGGTTTAGGTGAGCAGTACTTC. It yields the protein CASSPSDRGLGEQYF.

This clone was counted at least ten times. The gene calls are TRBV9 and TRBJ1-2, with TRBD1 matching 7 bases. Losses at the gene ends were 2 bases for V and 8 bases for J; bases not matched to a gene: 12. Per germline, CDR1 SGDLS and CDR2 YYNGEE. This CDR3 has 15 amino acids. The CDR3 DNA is TGTGCCAGCAGCGTTGACCCGGGACAGAGAGGCGGCTACACCTTC. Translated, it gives CASSVDPGQRGGYTF. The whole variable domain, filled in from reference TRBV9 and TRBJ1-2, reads DSGVTQTPKHLITATGQRVTLRCSPRSGDLSVYWYQQSLDQGLQFLIQYYNGEERAKGNILERFSAQQFPDLHSELNLSSLELGDSALYFCASSVDPGQRGGYTFGSGTRLTVV.

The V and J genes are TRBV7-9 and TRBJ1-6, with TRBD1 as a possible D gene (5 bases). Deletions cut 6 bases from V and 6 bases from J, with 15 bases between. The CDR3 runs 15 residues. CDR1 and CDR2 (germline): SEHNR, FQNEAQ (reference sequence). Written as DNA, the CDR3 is TGTGCCAGCAGACCCCAAGGGGTGCCTAATTCACCCCTCCACTTT. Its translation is CASRPQGVPNSPLHF.

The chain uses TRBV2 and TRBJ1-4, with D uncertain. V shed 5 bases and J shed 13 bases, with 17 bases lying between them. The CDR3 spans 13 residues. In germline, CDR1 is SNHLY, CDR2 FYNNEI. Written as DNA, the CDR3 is TGTGCCAGCAGTACCATGACAAACTCTGGACTGTTTTTT. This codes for CASSTMTNSGLFF.

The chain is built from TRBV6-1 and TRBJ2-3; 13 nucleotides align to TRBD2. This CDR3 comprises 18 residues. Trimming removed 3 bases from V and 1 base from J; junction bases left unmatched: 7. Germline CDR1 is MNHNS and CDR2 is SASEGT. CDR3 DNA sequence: TGTGCCAGCAGTGACAGGACTAGCGGGGGTGCGGGCACAGATACGCAGTATTTT. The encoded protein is CASSDRTSGGAGTDTQYF.

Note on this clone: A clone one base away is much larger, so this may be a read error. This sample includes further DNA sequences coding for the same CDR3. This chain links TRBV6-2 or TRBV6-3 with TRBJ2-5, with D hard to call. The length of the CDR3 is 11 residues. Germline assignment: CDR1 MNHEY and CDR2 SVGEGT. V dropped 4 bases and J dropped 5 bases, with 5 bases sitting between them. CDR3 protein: CASSSRETQYF. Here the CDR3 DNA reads TGTGCCAGCAGTTCTAGGGAGACCCAGTACTTC.

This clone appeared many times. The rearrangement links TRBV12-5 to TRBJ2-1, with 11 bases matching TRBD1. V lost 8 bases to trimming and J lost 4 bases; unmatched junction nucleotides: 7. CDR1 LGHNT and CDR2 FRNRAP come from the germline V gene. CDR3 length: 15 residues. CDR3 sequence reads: CASSGTGGIYNEQFF. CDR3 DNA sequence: TGTGCTAGTTCCGGGACAGGGGGGATTTACAATGAGCAGTTCTTC.

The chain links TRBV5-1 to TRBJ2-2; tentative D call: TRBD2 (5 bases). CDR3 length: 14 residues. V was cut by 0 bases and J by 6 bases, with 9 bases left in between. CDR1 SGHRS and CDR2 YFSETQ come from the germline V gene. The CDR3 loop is CASSLAQRAGELFF. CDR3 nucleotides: TGCGCCAGCAGCTTGGCCCAGAGGGCCGGGGAGCTGTTTTTT.

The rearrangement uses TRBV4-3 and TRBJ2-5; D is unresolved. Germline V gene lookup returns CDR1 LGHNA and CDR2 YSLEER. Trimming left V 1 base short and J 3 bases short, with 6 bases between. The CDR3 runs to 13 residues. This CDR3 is CASSQGAKETQYF. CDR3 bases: TGCGCCAGCAGCCAAGGGGCCAAAGAGACCCAGTACTTC.

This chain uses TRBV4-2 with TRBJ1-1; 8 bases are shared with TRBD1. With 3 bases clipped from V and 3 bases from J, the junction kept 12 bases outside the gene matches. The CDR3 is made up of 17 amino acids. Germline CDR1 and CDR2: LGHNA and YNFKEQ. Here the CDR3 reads CASSQPQGAGGYTEAFF. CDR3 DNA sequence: TGTGCCAGCAGCCAGCCCCAGGGGGCAGGTGGGTACACTGAAGCTTTCTTT.

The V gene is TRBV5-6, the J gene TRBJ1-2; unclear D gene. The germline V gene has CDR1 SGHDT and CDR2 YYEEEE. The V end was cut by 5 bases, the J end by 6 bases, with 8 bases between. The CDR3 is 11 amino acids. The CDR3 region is CASSYSHGYTF. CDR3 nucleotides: TGTGCCAGCAGTTATTCCCATGGCTACACCTTC. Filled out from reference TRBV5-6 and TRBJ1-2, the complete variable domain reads DAGVTQSPTHLIKTRGQQVTLRCSPKSGHDTVSWYQQALGQGPQFIFQYYEEEERQRGNFPDRFSGHQFPNYSSELNVNALLLGDSALYLCASSYSHGYTFGSGTRLTVV.

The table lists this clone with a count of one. CDR3 bases: TGTGCCATCAGTTCCGGGACAGGGGGCGAGAAGTATGGCTACACCTTC. Translated: CAISSGTGGEKYGYTF. The chain recombines TRBV10-3 with TRBJ1-2; 12 bases are a match to TRBD1. J lost 5 bases, V lost 5 bases, and 9 bases had no gene match. This CDR3 contains 16 residues. Germline V CDR1 and CDR2: ENHRY, SYGVKD.

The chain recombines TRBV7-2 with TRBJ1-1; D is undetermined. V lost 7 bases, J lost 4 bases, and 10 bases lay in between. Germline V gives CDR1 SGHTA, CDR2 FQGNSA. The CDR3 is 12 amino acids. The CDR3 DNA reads TGTGCCAGCATGTACTCTGCCACTGAAGCTTTCTTT. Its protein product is CASMYSATEAFF. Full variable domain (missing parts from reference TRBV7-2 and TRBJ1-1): GAGVSQSPSNKVTEKGKDVELRCDPISGHTALYWYRQSLGQGLEFLIYFQGNSAPDKSGLPSDRFSAERTGGSVSTLTIQRTQQEDSAVYLCASMYSATEAFFGQGTRLTVV.

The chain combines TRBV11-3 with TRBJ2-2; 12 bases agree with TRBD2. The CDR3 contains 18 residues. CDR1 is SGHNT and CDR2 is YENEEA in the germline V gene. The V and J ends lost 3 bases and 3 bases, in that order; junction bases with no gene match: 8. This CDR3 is CASSLVSLAGGYTGELFF. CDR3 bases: TGTGCCAGCAGCTTGGTTTCGCTAGCGGGAGGGTACACCGGGGAGCTGTTTTTT.